This TCR beta chain derives from a study of type 1 and type 2 diabetes patients. Overall study context: The cohort mixed type 1 diabetes, type 2 diabetes and nondiabetic donors.

The CDR3 runs 13 residues. Germline V gene data show CDR1 as SNHLY and CDR2 as FYNNEI. The junction had 3 bases not matched to a gene; V was cut back by 6 bases and J by 9 bases. Amplification started from genomic DNA. A primer set of 30 forward and 13 reverse primers amplified the CDR3. Using its own MiXCR run on the multiplex PCR reads, TCRdb lists one record per CDR3 protein. This table has a few hundred thousand distinct CDR3 sequences, more than 40% appearing once. V and J are TRBV2 and TRBJ1-6; the match to TRBD1 covers 9 bases. This receptor was taken from a man younger than 35 with type 2 diabetes. The sample taken for sequencing was peripheral blood mononuclear cells (PBMCs). The CDR3 sequence: CASSRDRVSPLHF. CDR3 sequence (DNA): TGTGCCAGCAGCAGGGACAGGGTTTCACCCCTCCACTTT. Variable domain in full (rest from reference TRBV2 and TRBJ1-6): EPEVTQTPSHQVTQMGQEVILRCVPISNHLYFYWYRQILGQKVEFLVSFYNNEISEKSEIFDDQFSVERPDGSNFTLKIRSTKLEDSAMYFCASSRDRVSPLHFGNGTRLTVT.